This TCR beta chain was recorded in a study of post-analysis software for immune sequencing data. Whole-study findings and limits: Versus controls, multiple sclerosis patients showed significantly lower diversity (normalized Chao1).

Researchers reported that TCR beta cDNA libraries carried unique molecular identifiers. It was from about 0.98 to 11 million T cells that 500,000 or so cDNA molecules came. One entry per CDR3 protein, called by TCRdb with MiXCR from the PCR reads. The sample carries around 440,000 distinct CDR3 sequences, 45% recorded once. This clonotype was observed a few times. Its antigen is not identified. The receptor comes from a girl aged 10 to 17 with multiple sclerosis. The sequenced material came from blood.

The CDR3 DNA reads TGTGCCAGCCTGGGGGCAGCGACCTACAATGAGCAGTTCTTC. Encoded protein: CASLGAATYNEQFF. The rearrangement links TRBV6-6 to TRBJ2-1, with a tentative D call TRBD1 (6 bases). The length of the CDR3 is 14 residues. The V end was cut by 8 bases, the J end by 2 bases, with 13 bases between. The germline V gene has CDR1 MNHNY and CDR2 SVGAGI (reference sequence).